A single sample gave rise to the 18 T cell receptor beta chains below, sequenced in a study of blood T cell repertoires in COVID-19. Produced via immunoSEQ multiplex PCR; TCRdb's table is partial and in-frame only. The data hold about 250,000 clones, with over 75% observed a single time. Sequences were obtained from PBMCs or T cells enriched from blood (not recorded which). Receptors originate from a man in his forties or fifties who had recovered from COVID-19.

This chain uses TRBV14 with TRBJ2-7, with TRBD1 as a possible D gene (6 bases). The V end lost 0 bases, the J end lost 1 base, and 25 bases lay between the germline ends. In germline, CDR1 is SGHDN, CDR2 FVKESK. This CDR3 is built from 20 residues. The CDR3 bases are TGTGCCAGCAGCCAAGATGTAAAACCGGGACCGGGACACCAATCCTACGAGCAGTACTTC. This translates into CASSQDVKPGPGHQSYEQYF.

The V call is TRBV7-2, the J call TRBJ1-6, with 11 positions matching TRBD1. Germline CDR1 reads SGHTA; CDR2 reads FQGNSA. This CDR3 is 16 amino acids long. The V and J ends lost 0 bases and 9 bases, in that order; junction bases with no gene match: 4. The DNA for the CDR3 is TGTGCCAGCAGCTTAGCGGGGACAGGGGGATTTTCACCCCTCCACTTT. Its translation: CASSLAGTGGFSPLHF.

This clone has a handful of counts. The chain has TRBV18 and TRBJ1-2, with D perhaps matching TRBD1 (5 bases). Trimming took 3 bases from V and 3 from J, leaving 11 bases between them. The CDR3 consists of 14 residues. The germline CDR1 and CDR2 sequences are KGHSH and LQKENI. The CDR3 loop reads CASSPSSGDYGYTF. The CDR3 nucleotides read TGTGCCAGCTCACCCTCATCGGGGGACTATGGCTACACCTTC.

The chain is built from TRBV19 and TRBJ2-3; weak D call: TRBD2 (6 bases). Germline CDR1 LNHDA, CDR2 SQIVND (reference sequence). CDR3 length: 15 amino acids. Trimming pared 3 bases from V and 2 bases from J, leaving 12 bases between. CDR3 in amino acids: CASSIRTINTDTQYF. CDR3 coding DNA: TGTGCCAGTAGTATCAGGACTATCAACACAGATACGCAGTATTTT. Full variable domain (outside the CDR3, taken from reference TRBV19 and TRBJ2-3): DGGITQSPKYLFRKEGQNVTLSCEQNLNHDAMYWYRQDPGQGLRLIYYSQIVNDFQKGDIAEGYSVSREKKESFPLTVTSAQKNPTAFYLCASSIRTINTDTQYFGPGTRLTVL.

The gene calls are TRBV7-3 and TRBJ2-2; D remains ambiguous. The CDR3 spans 16 residues. Trimming cost V 0 bases and J 3 bases, with 11 bases left between them. Germline assignment: CDR1 SGHTA and CDR2 FQGTGA. The chain's CDR3 is CASSLTVGRDTGELFF. CDR3 nucleotide sequence: TGTGCCAGCAGCTTAACAGTGGGCCGTGACACCGGGGAGCTGTTTTTT. Full variable domain (remainder filled in from reference TRBV7-3 and TRBJ2-2): GAGVSQTPSNKVTEKGKYVELRCDPISGHTALYWYRQSLGQGPEFLIYFQGTGAADDSGLPNDRFFAVRPEGSVSTLKIQRTERGDSAVYLCASSLTVGRDTGELFFGEGSRLTVL.

The gene calls are TRBV28 and TRBJ1-2; D is ambiguous. CDR3 length equals 14 residues. The germline gives CDR1 MDHEN, CDR2 SYDVKM. Trimming cost V 5 bases and J 0 bases, with 10 bases left between them. The CDR3 DNA reads as TGTGCCAGCAGTCTGCTGGCGGCTAACTATGGCTACACCTTC. This sequence encodes CASSLLAANYGYTF.

J is TRBJ2-2 and V is TRBV2; TRBD2 aligns across 13 bases. Germline CDR1 and CDR2: SNHLY and FYNNEI. Trimming at V came to 2 bases and at J to 5 bases, leaving 8 bases not matched to a gene. There are 18 residues in the CDR3. CDR3 sequence: CASSELLAGGPGTGELFF. In nucleotides, the CDR3 is TGTGCCAGCAGTGAACTACTAGCGGGAGGGCCCGGGACCGGGGAGCTGTTTTTT.

The rearrangement uses TRBV6-1 and TRBJ2-2; D unresolved. The ends were cut back, 2 bases at V and 6 bases at J, with 7 bases in the middle. This CDR3 spans 13 amino acids. Germline V gene lookup returns CDR1 MNHNS and CDR2 SASEGT. The CDR3 sequence is CASSENSPGELFF. As DNA, the CDR3 is TGTGCCAGCAGTGAAAACAGCCCCGGGGAGCTGTTTTTT.

This chain uses TRBV5-1 with TRBJ2-7; 13 nucleotides line up with TRBD2. The CDR3 spans 14 residues. Trimming took 5 bases from V and 9 from J; bases not matched to a gene: 8. Germline V gene data show CDR1 as SGHRS and CDR2 as YFSETQ. CDR3 DNA sequence: TGCGCCAGCAGAGAGGGACTAGCGGGACTGGGGCAGTACTTC. Protein: CASREGLAGLGQYF.

The rearrangement joins TRBV9 to TRBJ2-7, with 12 bases matching TRBD2. The CDR3 totals 17 residues. V dropped 4 bases and J dropped 3; count of bases not matched to a gene: 11. Germline assignment: CDR1 SGDLS and CDR2 YYNGEE. The CDR3 loop is CASSITAGTSGYYEQYF. The CDR3 DNA reads TGTGCCAGCAGCATCACCGCCGGGACTAGCGGGTACTACGAGCAGTACTTC.

This clone was seen only a few times. The rearrangement joins TRBV11-2 to TRBJ1-2; 9 bases agree with TRBD1. J lost 4 bases, V lost 8 bases, and 8 bases had no gene match. The CDR3 length is 14 residues. The V gene's germline CDR1 is SGHAT and CDR2 FQNNGV. CDR3 sequence: CASGRTGESYGYTF. The CDR3 bases are TGTGCCAGCGGCAGGACAGGGGAGAGCTATGGCTACACCTTC. The full variable domain, completed using reference TRBV11-2 and TRBJ1-2, is EAGVAQSPRYKIIEKRQSVAFWCNPISGHATLYWYQQILGQGPKLLIQFQNNGVVDDSQLPKDRFSAERLKGVDSTLKIQPAKLEDSAVYLCASGRTGESYGYTFGSGTRLTVV.

CDR3 nucleotides: TGTGCCAGCAGCACCAGACAGGGGAGCTCCTACAATGAGCAGTTCTTC. Protein: CASSTRQGSSYNEQFF. J is TRBJ2-1 and V is TRBV7-6, with 8 positions matching TRBD1. CDR1 is SGHVS and CDR2 is FNYEAQ in the germline V gene. The CDR3 has 16 residues. The junction had 6 bases not matched to a gene; V was cut back by 5 bases and J by 0 bases.

The chain is built from TRBV3-1 (or the pseudogene TRBV3-2) and TRBJ2-7; TRBD2 matches at 8 bases. The V and J ends lost 6 bases and 6 bases, in that order; junction bases with no gene match: 7. Germline CDR1 LGHDT, CDR2 YNNKEL (reference sequence). The CDR3 contains 13 residues. CDR3 in DNA: TGTGCCAGCAGTCGGGAGGGCGTGGGCGAGCAGTACTTC. It translates to CASSREGVGEQYF.

This clone was detected once. This chain joins TRBV21-1 and TRBJ2-7; no DNA check was done on the table's D call, TRBD1. TRBV21-1 is designated a pseudogene. The CDR3 has 15 amino acids. The CDR3 DNA follows: TGTGCCAGCAGCAAAGTACGAGGACAGTCATACGAGCAGTACTTC. Residues: CASSKVRGQSYEQYF.

The V and J genes are TRBV7-9 and TRBJ2-7; weak D call: TRBD1 (6 bases). CDR1 and CDR2 from the germline V gene are SEHNR and FQNEAQ (reference sequence). V was cut by 5 bases and J by 2 bases, with 13 bases left in between. The CDR3 runs to 14 residues. The CDR3, as DNA: TGTGCCAGCAGCCCAGGGGTAGAAACCTACGAGCAGTACTTC. This gives the protein CASSPGVETYEQYF.

The V call is TRBV3-1 (or the pseudogene TRBV3-2), the J call TRBJ2-7, with D perhaps matching TRBD2 (5 bases). Trimming pared 3 bases from V and 3 bases from J, leaving 15 bases between. Germline V lookup: CDR1 LGHDT, CDR2 YNNKEL (reference sequence). This CDR3 region has 15 residues. The CDR3 region has the DNA TGTGCCAGCAGCCACGTGGCGGGCCAGGTCTACGAGCAGTACTTC. Encoded protein: CASSHVAGQVYEQYF.

CDR3: CASSFHLGTGFNTGELFF. CDR3 nucleotides: TGTGCCAGCAGTTTCCACCTCGGGACAGGGTTCAACACCGGGGAGCTGTTTTTT. The chain links TRBV28 to TRBJ2-2, with 9 bases fitting TRBD1. Germline V lookup: CDR1 MDHEN, CDR2 SYDVKM. The V gene end was trimmed by 3 bases and the J gene end by 2 bases; junction bases not matched to a gene: 10. The CDR3 is made up of 18 amino acids.

The chain combines TRBV30 with TRBJ2-2, with unresolved D. V lost 0 bases and J 6 bases, leaving 8 bases between the germline ends. The germline CDR1 and CDR2 sequences are GTSNPN and SVGIG (reference sequence). The CDR3 is 13 residues long. CDR3 DNA sequence: TGTGCCTGGAGTGTCGCGGCACCCGGGGAGCTGTTTTTT. It translates to CAWSVAAPGELFF.